One sample yielded the 24 T cell receptor beta chains listed below, sequenced in a study of identical twins (TCRdb year 2016). The library was generated by 5' RACE. The listed sequencing device is Illumina HiSeq 2000. TCRdb reworked the public reads: Q25 trimming with fastp, MiXCR clone assembly, productive beta chains retained. When rows share a CDR3 protein, they turn into one entry using the most common DNA and genes. This sample gives roughly 770,000 distinct CDR3 sequences in total; roughly 18% of them show up just once. The ten most abundant clones make up about an eighth of the sample. This sample also appeared in a second study, on T cells expressing NK-cell markers.

The specimen was PBMCs. These receptors all stem from a woman aged 18-29 years in good health.

This chain uses TRBV20-1 with TRBJ2-2; a weak D match, TRBD2 (6 bases). The germline V gene has CDR1 DFQATT and CDR2 SNEGSKA (reference sequence). This CDR3 is built from 16 residues. V shed 3 bases and J shed 5 bases, with 19 bases lying between them. The CDR3 DNA reads TGCAGTGCTAGCTATTACGGGGGTCGGGGAACCGGGGAGCTGTTTTTT. This sequence encodes CSASYYGGRGTGELFF.

This chain connects TRBV3-1 to TRBJ2-4; D possibly corresponds to TRBD2 (6 bases). Germline CDR1 reads LGHDT; CDR2 reads YNNKEL (reference sequence). Trimming took off 3 bases at V and 3 bases at J, with 6 bases between the two ends. The length of the CDR3 is 13 residues. The CDR3 protein is CASSQGGKNIQYF. DNA for the CDR3: TGTGCCAGCAGCCAGGGAGGCAAAAACATTCAGTACTTC.

Only a few counts were recorded for this clonotype. The rearrangement uses TRBV5-1 and TRBJ1-1; D is perhaps TRBD1 (6 bases). V was clipped by 1 base and J by 0 bases, with 16 bases between them. Germline lookup yields CDR1 SGHRS and CDR2 YFSETQ. The CDR3 is made up of 17 amino acids. The chain's CDR3 is CASSLYGGLGLNTEAFF. The CDR3 region has the DNA TGCGCCAGCAGCTTGTACGGGGGGCTCGGATTGAACACTGAAGCTTTCTTT. The complete variable domain, with remaining parts taken from reference TRBV5-1 and TRBJ1-1, reads KAGVTQTPRYLIKTRGQQVTLSCSPISGHRSVSWYQQTPGQGLQFLFEYFSETQRNKGNFPGRFSGRQFSNSRSEMNVSTLELGDSALYLCASSLYGGLGLNTEAFFGQGTRLTVV.

This clonotype has a handful of counts. The V gene is TRBV20-1, the J gene TRBJ2-1; D is perhaps TRBD1 (5 bases). With 6 bases removed from V and 3 bases from J, the gap between germline ends came to 15 bases. The CDR3 contains 14 residues. Germline V lookup: CDR1 DFQATT, CDR2 SNEGSKA (reference sequence). The CDR3 DNA follows: TGCAGTGCCCTCAAGGGGTCCCGCTACAATGAGCAGTTCTTC. It is translated as CSALKGSRYNEQFF.

Many counts were recorded for this clonotype. The V and J genes are TRBV7-9 and TRBJ2-3; 9 bases map to TRBD2. V was pared by 5 bases and J by 6 bases, with 0 bases of the junction left unmatched. The CDR3 runs 12 residues. The germline CDR1 and CDR2 sequences are SEHNR and FQNEAQ (reference sequence). In DNA form, the CDR3 reads TGTGCCAGCAGCAGCGGGGGGGATACGCAGTATTTT. Protein sequence: CASSSGGDTQYF.

This clonotype showed up just a few times. The chain employs TRBV20-1 and TRBJ2-5; either TRBD1 or TRBD2 may fit D (5 bases each). The CDR3 length is 15 residues. The germline V and J ends were trimmed by 0 bases and 2 bases, with 13 bases remaining between them. Germline V gives CDR1 DFQATT, CDR2 SNEGSKA (reference sequence). CDR3 loop: CSARDLGRLQETQYF. DNA for the CDR3: TGCAGTGCTAGAGATTTGGGACGGTTACAAGAGACCCAGTACTTC.

The J gene is TRBJ2-6, the V gene TRBV3-1; TRBD1 might be the D (5 bases). CDR3 size: 16 residues. CDR1 and CDR2 from the germline V gene are LGHDT and YNNKEL (reference sequence). V was cut by 5 bases and J by 2 bases, with 13 bases left in between. The CDR3 protein is CASSFKGVTGANVLTF. In DNA form, the CDR3 reads TGTGCCAGCAGCTTCAAAGGGGTAACTGGGGCCAACGTCCTGACTTTC.

The chain employs TRBV12-3 or TRBV12-4 and TRBJ1-2, with 9 bases that match TRBD1. J gave up 5 bases and V 5 bases, and 6 bases lay outside the gene matches. The CDR3 is made up of 14 amino acids. The CDR3: CASSPVDRGYGYTF. The DNA of the CDR3 is TGTGCCAGCAGTCCGGTGGACAGGGGATATGGCTACACCTTC.

This clonotype has only a few counts. This chain joins TRBV12-3 or TRBV12-4 and TRBJ1-1, with D unclear. The ends were cut back, 5 bases at V and 0 bases at J, with 7 bases in the middle. CDR3 length: 13 residues. The CDR3, as DNA: TGTGCCAGCAGTCACGACCTGAACACTGAAGCTTTCTTT. Its protein is CASSHDLNTEAFF.

This sequence joins TRBV6-1 and TRBJ2-1, with D tentatively TRBD2 (6 bases). The CDR3 consists of 14 residues. Looked up from germline, CDR1 is MNHNS and CDR2 is SASEGT. Between the trimmed V and J ends, which lost 7 bases and 7 bases, there was a span of 17 bases. This CDR3 is CASKKGLYTNEQFF. The CDR3 DNA reads as TGTGCCAGCAAGAAGGGACTCTACACTAATGAGCAGTTCTTC.

This clonotype was picked up a small number of times. This chain connects TRBV20-1 to TRBJ2-5, with a weak D call TRBD2 (5 bases). The CDR3 totals 15 residues. Trimming removed 1 base at V and 1 base at J, with 13 bases between. Looked up from germline, CDR1 is DFQATT and CDR2 is SNEGSKA (reference sequence). DNA of the CDR3: TGCAGTGCTAGAGGGGCGTCTAGCAGCCAAGAGACCCAGTACTTC. Amino acid sequence: CSARGASSSQETQYF.

This rearrangement joins TRBV5-1 to TRBJ1-1; D may be TRBD1 (5 bases). In germline, CDR1 is SGHRS, CDR2 YFSETQ. V shed 3 bases and J shed 12 bases, with 18 bases lying between them. The CDR3 runs to 13 residues. CDR3 nucleotides: TGCGCCAGCAGCTCGGGCCCGCGGGGCATAACTTTCTTT. Protein: CASSSGPRGITFF.

This clonotype was seen a few times. The chain employs TRBV12-3 or TRBV12-4 and TRBJ2-3; D unclear. The CDR3 contains 14 residues. V was clipped by 4 bases and J by 2 bases, with 10 bases between them. CDR3 region: CASSYEPDTDTQYF. The CDR3 nucleotides read TGTGCCAGCAGTTATGAGCCAGACACAGATACGCAGTATTTT.

The V gene is TRBV20-1, the J gene TRBJ1-1; possibly TRBD1 for D (6 bases). Germline CDR1 and CDR2: DFQATT and SNEGSKA (reference sequence). The CDR3 totals 15 residues. Trimming removed 3 bases at V and 1 base at J, with 15 bases between. As DNA, the CDR3 is TGCAGTGCTAGTGGGGTGGACAGCCCGAACACTGAAGCTTTCTTT. Its translation is CSASGVDSPNTEAFF.

This clonotype has more than one count but fewer than ten. V and J are TRBV2 and TRBJ2-3, with 7 bases fitting TRBD1. Germline V gene sequence: CDR1 SNHLY, CDR2 FYNNEI. The trim removed 10 bases at V and 0 bases at J, leaving 7 bases unmatched. The CDR3 covers 14 residues. CDR3 protein: CAKRDSYSTDTQYF. The CDR3 DNA sequence: TGTGCCAAGAGGGACAGCTACAGCACAGATACGCAGTATTTT.

In this sample, this clonotype turned up a few times. The chain recombines TRBV9 with TRBJ2-1; 14 bases match TRBD2. V lost 2 bases, J lost 5 bases, and 9 bases stayed unmatched. In germline, CDR1 is SGDLS, CDR2 YYNGEE. The CDR3 is 18 amino acids. As DNA, the CDR3 is TGTGCCAGCAGCGTGGGACTAGCGGGAGCATCCTCACACAATGAGCAGTTCTTC. Its translation is CASSVGLAGASSHNEQFF. Filled out from reference TRBV9 and TRBJ2-1, the complete variable domain reads DSGVTQTPKHLITATGQRVTLRCSPRSGDLSVYWYQQSLDQGLQFLIQYYNGEERAKGNILERFSAQQFPDLHSELNLSSLELGDSALYFCASSVGLAGASSHNEQFFGPGTRLTVL.

CDR3 amino acids: CSVVGGRGASNEQFF. The CDR3 coding sequence is TGCAGCGTTGTCGGTGGACGGGGGGCCTCCAATGAGCAGTTCTTC. This chain connects TRBV29-1 to TRBJ2-1; tentative D call: TRBD2 (7 bases). CDR1 is SQVTM and CDR2 is ANQGSEA in the germline V gene. Trimming took 4 bases from V and 6 from J, leaving 19 bases between them. The CDR3 totals 15 residues.

This clonotype was picked up a small number of times. This chain connects TRBV20-1 to TRBJ1-4, with 9 positions matching TRBD1. The CDR3 length is 12 residues. Germline CDR1 reads DFQATT; CDR2 reads SNEGSKA (reference sequence). The V and J ends lost 6 bases and 4 bases, in that order; junction bases with no gene match: 0. The CDR3 DNA reads TGCAGTGCGACAGGGGGTAATGAAAAACTGTTTTTT. This codes for CSATGGNEKLFF.

This clonotype was counted between two and nine times. The V and J genes are TRBV7-9 and TRBJ2-1; D is unresolved. This CDR3 is built from 13 residues. Trimming stripped 11 bases from V and 7 bases from J, with 18 bases between. Germline CDR1 reads SEHNR; CDR2 reads FQNEAQ (reference sequence). The CDR3 region has the DNA TGTGCCGCCAGCCCACCCGCTAGGAATGAGCAGTTCTTC. It encodes CAASPPARNEQFF.

This clonotype appeared many times. V and J are TRBV7-2 and TRBJ2-5; D not resolved. Deletions cut 5 bases from V and 5 bases from J, with 15 bases between. Looked up from germline, CDR1 is SGHTA and CDR2 is FQGNSA. CDR3 length: 14 amino acids. The CDR3 region is CASSQGVGRETQYF. The CDR3 DNA reads TGTGCCAGCAGCCAAGGAGTGGGCAGGGAGACCCAGTACTTC.

The rearrangement joins TRBV30 to TRBJ2-1, with D hard to call. The CDR3 is made up of 11 amino acids. Germline V gene sequence: CDR1 GTSNPN, CDR2 SVGIG (reference sequence). The V end lost 1 base, the J end lost 7 bases, and 5 bases lay between the germline ends. The CDR3 sequence: CAWSAQNEQFF. In DNA form, the CDR3 reads TGTGCCTGGAGTGCACAAAATGAGCAGTTCTTC.

The chain has TRBV20-1 and TRBJ2-1, with TRBD2 matching 12 bases. Germline V lookup: CDR1 DFQATT, CDR2 SNEGSKA (reference sequence). Trimming cost V 5 bases and J 10 bases; bases outside gene matches: 9. The CDR3 runs to 14 residues. CDR3 loop: CSAFLAGGAREQFF. Written as DNA, the CDR3 is TGCAGTGCTTTCCTAGCGGGAGGGGCTCGGGAGCAGTTCTTC.

The table lists this clonotype with a few counts. The rearrangement links TRBV2 to TRBJ2-1; D possibly corresponds to TRBD2 (6 bases). V gave up 4 bases and J gave up 8 bases, with 12 bases separating them. Germline CDR1 reads SNHLY; CDR2 reads FYNNEI. The CDR3 has 13 residues. The CDR3 DNA reads TGTGCCAGCAGTGCTTGGGAGGTGGATGAGCAGTTCTTC. Translation: CASSAWEVDEQFF.

This clonotype was counted only a few times. This chain links TRBV7-2 with TRBJ2-1, with 7 bases lining up with TRBD1. This CDR3 has 16 residues. CDR1 is SGHTA, CDR2 FQGNSA, per germline. V shed 5 bases and J 7 bases; nucleotides not matched to a gene: 14. The CDR3 bases are TGTGCCAGCAGCGCGCACAGGGGTAGGGGTCAAAATGAGCAGTTCTTC. Translating gives CASSAHRGRGQNEQFF.